There are many counts of the clone carrying this T cell receptor (beta chain). What it binds is unknown. The time point here: newly diagnosed GD, antithyroid drugs for less than 3 months. PBMC-derived RNA was used for the TCR library. For TCR beta, libraries came from iRepertoire HTBI primers and Arm-PCR of CDR3 regions. Original processing notes: Spanning all samples, the identified segments comprised around 62 TRBV and 14 to 15 TRBJ. TCRdb analysed the multiplex PCR reads with MiXCR anew, one entry per CDR3 protein. The V and J calls follow TCRdb's processing rather than the paper's. This table holds about 400,000 distinct CDR3 sequences, 15% to 19% found once. This sample is part of a study of regulatory T cells in long-lasting Graves disease. Study as a whole: Newly diagnosed Graves' patients had under 3 months of antithyroid drugs. Whole-study findings and limits: TRBV28, TRBJ1-2 and TRBJ2-5 emerged as the favored segments in persistent disease. Comparison showed that persistent patients shared more public clonotypes (2,741) than new patients (nearly 1,000).

The germline V gene has CDR1 SGHAT and CDR2 FQNNGV. With 0 bases removed from V and 6 bases from J, the gap between germline ends came to 13 bases. This CDR3 is 15 amino acids long. The starting material was peripheral blood mononuclear cells (PBMCs), obtained at new diagnosis, from a patient treated with antithyroid drugs. V usage is TRBV11-2 and J usage is TRBJ2-3; the D gene is possibly TRBD1 (5 bases). This clonotype originated in a female donor with Graves disease. CDR3 protein: CASSLELAQGDTQYF. CDR3 bases: TGTGCCAGCAGCTTAGAGTTAGCCCAGGGCGATACGCAGTATTTT.